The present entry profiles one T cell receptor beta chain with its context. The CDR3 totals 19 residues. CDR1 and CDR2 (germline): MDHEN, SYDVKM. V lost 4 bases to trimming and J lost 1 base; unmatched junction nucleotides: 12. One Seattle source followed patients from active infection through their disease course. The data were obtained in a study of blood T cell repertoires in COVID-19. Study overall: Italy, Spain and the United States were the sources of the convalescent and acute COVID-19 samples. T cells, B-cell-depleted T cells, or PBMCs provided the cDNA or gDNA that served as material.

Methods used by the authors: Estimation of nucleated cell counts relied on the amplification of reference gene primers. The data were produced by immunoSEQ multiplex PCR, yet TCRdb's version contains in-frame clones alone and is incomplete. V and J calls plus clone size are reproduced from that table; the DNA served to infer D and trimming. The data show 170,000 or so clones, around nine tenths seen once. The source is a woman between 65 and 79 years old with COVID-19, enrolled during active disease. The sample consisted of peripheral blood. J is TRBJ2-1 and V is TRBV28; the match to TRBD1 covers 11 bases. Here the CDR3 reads CASSSTYSRDRGSYNEQFF. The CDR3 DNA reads TGTGCCAGCAGTTCTACTTATTCCCGGGACAGGGGGTCCTACAATGAGCAGTTCTTC.